The entry below describes one TCR beta chain. As processed by the authors: Nucleated cell number was recorded as an estimate derived from reference gene primer amplification. The repertoire was sequenced with immunoSEQ multiplex PCR; TCRdb's copy has only in-frame clones and lacks some. V and J calls and clone size follow that table, whereas D and trimming were derived from the DNA. The repertoire holds approximately 270,000 clones, with around 90% as singletons. The length of the CDR3 is 15 residues. V was pared by 2 bases and J by 5 bases, with 2 bases of the junction left unmatched. The germline V gene encodes CDR1 SGHRS and CDR2 YFSETQ. The sample originates from a study of blood T cell repertoires in COVID-19. Study information: The study drew acute and convalescent COVID-19 samples from the United States, Italy and Spain. Nucleic acid was either cDNA or gDNA, and it came from T cells, B-cell-depleted T cells, or PBMCs.

Sequencing was carried out using peripheral blood. This chain links TRBV5-1 with TRBJ1-5; 12 nucleotides align to TRBD1. This TCR was sampled from a man aged 18 to 29 with active or convalescent COVID-19. CDR3 protein: CASSFGTGGHQPQHF. In DNA form, the CDR3 reads TGCGCCAGCAGCTTCGGGACAGGGGGCCATCAGCCCCAGCATTTT.